This T cell receptor (beta chain) was sequenced for a study of tumor and adjacent non-tumor tissue in lung cancer. No cell sorting was done before RNA was extracted from the tissue. Chemotherapy-naive patients with new lung cancer underwent thoracic surgery in China, August–late 2014. Findings of the study overall: In normal lung, the top 100 clones were significantly more dominant than in tumor.

A modified ARM-PCR protocol with three rounds of nested PCR amplified TCRbeta. MiXCR, applied by TCRdb to the multiplex PCR reads, yields one record per CDR3 protein. Among over 100,000 distinct CDR3 sequences listed, 75% were seen once. The CDR3 covers 14 residues. V lost 4 bases to trimming and J lost 3 bases, with 14 bases between them. The germline CDR1 and CDR2 sequences are SGHRS and YFSETQ. In its sample, this clonotype was seen once. Its matching antigen is unknown. A read error is possible here, since a much larger clone lies one base away. The chain combines TRBV5-1 with TRBJ2-7; D not certain. Sequenced material: lung tumor tissue. This receptor was identified in a woman in her fifties or sixties with non-small cell lung cancer. The CDR3 DNA is TGCGCCAGCAGCCTGACCGGTCCCAACTACGAGCAGTACTTC. Its translation is CASSLTGPNYEQYF. Full variable domain (remainder filled in from reference TRBV5-1 and TRBJ2-7): KAGVTQTPRYLIKTRGQQVTLSCSPISGHRSVSWYQQTPGQGLQFLFEYFSETQRNKGNFPGRFSGRQFSNSRSEMNVSTLELGDSALYLCASSLTGPNYEQYFGPGTRLTVT.